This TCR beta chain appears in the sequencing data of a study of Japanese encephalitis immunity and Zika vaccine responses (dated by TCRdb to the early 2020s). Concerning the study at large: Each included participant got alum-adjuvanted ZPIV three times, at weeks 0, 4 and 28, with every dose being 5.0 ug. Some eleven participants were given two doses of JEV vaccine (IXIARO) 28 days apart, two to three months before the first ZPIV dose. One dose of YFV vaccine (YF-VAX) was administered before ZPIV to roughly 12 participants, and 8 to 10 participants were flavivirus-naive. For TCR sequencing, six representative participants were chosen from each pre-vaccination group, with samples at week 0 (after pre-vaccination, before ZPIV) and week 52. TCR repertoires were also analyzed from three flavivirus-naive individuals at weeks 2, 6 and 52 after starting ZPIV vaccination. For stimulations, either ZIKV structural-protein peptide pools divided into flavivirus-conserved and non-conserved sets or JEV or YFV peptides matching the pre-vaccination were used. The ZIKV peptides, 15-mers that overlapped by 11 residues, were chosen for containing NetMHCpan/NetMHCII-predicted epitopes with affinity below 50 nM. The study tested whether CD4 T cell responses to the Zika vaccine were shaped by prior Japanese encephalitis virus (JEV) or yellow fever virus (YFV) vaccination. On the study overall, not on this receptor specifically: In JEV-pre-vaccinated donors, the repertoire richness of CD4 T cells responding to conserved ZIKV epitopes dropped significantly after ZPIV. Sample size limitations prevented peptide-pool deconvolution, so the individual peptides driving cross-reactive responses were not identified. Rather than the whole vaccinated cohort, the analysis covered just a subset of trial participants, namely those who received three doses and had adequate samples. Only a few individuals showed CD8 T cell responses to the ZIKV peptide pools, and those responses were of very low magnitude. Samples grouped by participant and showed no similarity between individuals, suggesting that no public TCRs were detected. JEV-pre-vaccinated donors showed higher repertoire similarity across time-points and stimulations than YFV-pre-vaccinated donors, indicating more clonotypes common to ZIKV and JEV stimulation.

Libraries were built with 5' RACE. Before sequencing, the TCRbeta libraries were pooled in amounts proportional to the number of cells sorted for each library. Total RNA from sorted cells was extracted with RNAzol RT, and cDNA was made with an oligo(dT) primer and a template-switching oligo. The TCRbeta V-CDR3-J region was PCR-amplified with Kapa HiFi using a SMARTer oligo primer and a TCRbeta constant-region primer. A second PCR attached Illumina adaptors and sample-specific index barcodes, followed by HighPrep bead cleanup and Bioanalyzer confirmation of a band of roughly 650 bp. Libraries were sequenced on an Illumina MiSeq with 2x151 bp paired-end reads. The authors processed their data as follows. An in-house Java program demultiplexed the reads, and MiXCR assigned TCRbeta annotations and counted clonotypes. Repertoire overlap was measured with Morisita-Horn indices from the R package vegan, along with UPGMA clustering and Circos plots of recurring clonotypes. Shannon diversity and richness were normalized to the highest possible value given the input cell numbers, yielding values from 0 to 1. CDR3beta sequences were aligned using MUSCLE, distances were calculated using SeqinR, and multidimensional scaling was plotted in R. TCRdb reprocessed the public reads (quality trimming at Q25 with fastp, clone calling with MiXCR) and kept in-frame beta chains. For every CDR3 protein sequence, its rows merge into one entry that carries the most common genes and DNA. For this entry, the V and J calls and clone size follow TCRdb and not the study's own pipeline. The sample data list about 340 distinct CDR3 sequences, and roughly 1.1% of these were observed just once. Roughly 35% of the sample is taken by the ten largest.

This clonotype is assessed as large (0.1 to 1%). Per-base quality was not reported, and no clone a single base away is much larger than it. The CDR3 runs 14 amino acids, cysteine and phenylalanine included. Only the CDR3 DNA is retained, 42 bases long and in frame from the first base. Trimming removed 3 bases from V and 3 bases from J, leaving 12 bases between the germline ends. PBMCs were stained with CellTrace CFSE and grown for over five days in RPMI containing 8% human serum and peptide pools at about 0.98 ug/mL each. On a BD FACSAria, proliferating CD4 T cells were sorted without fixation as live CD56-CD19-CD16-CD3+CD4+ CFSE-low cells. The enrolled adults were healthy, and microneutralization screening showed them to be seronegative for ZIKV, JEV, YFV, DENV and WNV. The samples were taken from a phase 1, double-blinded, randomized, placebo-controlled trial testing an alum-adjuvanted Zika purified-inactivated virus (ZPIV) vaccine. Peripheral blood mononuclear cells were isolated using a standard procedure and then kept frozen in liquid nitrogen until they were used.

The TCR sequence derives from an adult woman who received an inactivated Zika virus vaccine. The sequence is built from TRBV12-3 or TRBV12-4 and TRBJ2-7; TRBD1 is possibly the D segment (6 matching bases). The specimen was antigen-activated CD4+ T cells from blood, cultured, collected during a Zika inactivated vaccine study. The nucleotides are TGTGCCAGCAGTTTCGCGGGCAGGGGCTACGAGCAGTACTTC. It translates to CASSFAGRGYEQYF.